The next 11 T cell receptor beta chains were all read from a single sample in a study of blood T cell repertoires in COVID-19. The method was immunoSEQ multiplex PCR; TCRdb's version includes in-frame clones alone and lacks a portion of them. The top ten clones hold approximately 9.1% of a sample with some 260,000 clones, about four fifths of them seen once. The sequenced sample consisted of peripheral blood. These receptors all come from a man older than 75 with acute or convalescent COVID-19.

This clone was observed a few times. V usage is TRBV4-1 and J usage is TRBJ1-4; D remains ambiguous. The CDR3 spans 14 residues. Trimming pared 6 bases from V and 0 bases from J, leaving 8 bases between. Germline V gene lookup returns CDR1 MGHRA and CDR2 YSYEKL. The CDR3 coding sequence is TGCGCCAGCAGGATTTTAGCAACTAATGAAAAACTGTTTTTT. As protein: CASRILATNEKLFF.

The chain's CDR3 is CASSLGPRGWNTGELFF. CDR3 DNA sequence: TGTGCCAGCAGCTTGGGACCCCGGGGGTGGAACACCGGGGAGCTGTTTTTT. This chain connects TRBV5-6 to TRBJ2-2; a weak D match, TRBD2 (6 bases). The CDR3 totals 17 residues. V dropped 0 bases and J dropped 1 base, with 13 bases sitting between them. Per the germline V gene, CDR1 is SGHDT and CDR2 is YYEEEE.

The rearrangement joins TRBV19 to TRBJ1-3, with D perhaps TRBD1 (5 bases). V was shortened by 3 bases and J by 0 bases, with 12 bases between the two germline ends. CDR3 size: 16 residues. Germline CDR1 LNHDA, CDR2 SQIVND (reference sequence). CDR3 in DNA: TGTGCCAGTAGTATCCGGGGGTTTTACTCTGGAAACACCATATATTTT. This gives the protein CASSIRGFYSGNTIYF.

This chain links TRBV28 with TRBJ2-6, with D possibly being TRBD1 (5 bases). Trimming took 5 bases from V and 3 from J, leaving 14 bases between them. Germline V gene data show CDR1 as MDHEN and CDR2 as SYDVKM. CDR3 length: 16 amino acids. The CDR3 loop is CASSVRVIGGANVLTF. As DNA, the CDR3 is TGTGCCAGCAGTGTCAGGGTTATCGGTGGGGCCAACGTCCTGACTTTC. Drawing the rest from reference TRBV28 and TRBJ2-6, the complete variable domain is DVKVTQSSRYLVKRTGEKVFLECVQDMDHENMFWYRQDPGLGLRLIYFSYDVKMKEKGDIPEGYSVSREKKERFSLILESASTNQTSMYLCASSVRVIGGANVLTFGAGSRLTVL.

CDR3 loop: CAIRTASGNTIYF. CDR3 DNA sequence: TGTGCCATCCGGACAGCCTCTGGAAACACCATATATTTT. V and J are TRBV10-3 and TRBJ1-3, with D possibly TRBD1 on 6 matching bases. CDR1 and CDR2 from the germline V gene are ENHRY and SYGVKD. Deletions cut 8 bases from V and 0 bases from J, with 8 bases between. The CDR3 runs to 13 residues.

The chain couples TRBV11-2 to TRBJ2-7; 7 bases agree with TRBD1. The V gene end was trimmed by 5 bases and the J gene end by 2 bases; junction bases not matched to a gene: 9. Germline values: CDR1 SGHAT, CDR2 FQNNGV. CDR3 length: 15 amino acids. The CDR3 protein is CASSLGSGGPYEQYF. The CDR3 DNA reads TGTGCCAGCAGCCTTGGATCAGGGGGTCCCTACGAGCAGTACTTC.

The chain links TRBV7-2 to TRBJ2-7; 8 bases map to TRBD1. Per germline, CDR1 SGHTA and CDR2 FQGNSA. This CDR3 comprises 18 residues. J was trimmed by 5 bases and V by 2 bases; bases with no gene match: 17. The CDR3 spells CASSLFFGQGSPLNEQYF. The CDR3 DNA is TGTGCCAGCAGCTTATTCTTTGGACAGGGATCCCCATTAAACGAGCAGTACTTC.

The chain combines TRBV2 with TRBJ1-5; a weak D match, TRBD1 (5 bases). V shed 3 bases and J shed 7 bases, with 13 bases lying between them. Germline loops: CDR1 SNHLY, CDR2 FYNNEI. The CDR3 has 14 residues. In DNA form, the CDR3 reads TGTGCCAGCAGTGACAGGGTCGGAGGGCAGCCCCAGCATTTT. Its translation is CASSDRVGGQPQHF.

The chain joins TRBV7-8 to TRBJ2-5; 7 nucleotides agree with TRBD2. This CDR3 comprises 16 residues. In germline, CDR1 is SGHVS, CDR2 FQNEAQ. The V and J ends lost 1 base and 0 bases, in that order; junction bases with no gene match: 5. The CDR3 DNA reads as TGTGCCAGCAGCTTAGACCCCGGGGGGTACCAAGAGACCCAGTACTTC. Residues: CASSLDPGGYQETQYF.

The chain joins TRBV7-9 to TRBJ2-7; tentatively, D is TRBD1 (6 bases). V lost 7 bases and J lost 4, with 23 bases in between. The CDR3 runs 16 residues. Germline-derived CDR1 and CDR2 are SEHNR and FQNEAQ (reference sequence). The DNA for the CDR3 is TGTGCCAGCAACCAAAGCCCCGACAGGATAGGGTACGAGCAGTACTTC. Protein sequence: CASNQSPDRIGYEQYF.

The chain employs TRBV24-1 and TRBJ1-2, with 9 bases identical to TRBD1. This CDR3 comprises 13 residues. Trimming removed 4 bases from V and 8 bases from J; junction bases left unmatched: 4. Germline V gene lookup returns CDR1 KGHDR and CDR2 SFDVKD. The CDR3 is CATSERTGDGYTF. DNA of the CDR3: TGTGCCACCAGTGAACGGACAGGGGACGGCTACACCTTC.